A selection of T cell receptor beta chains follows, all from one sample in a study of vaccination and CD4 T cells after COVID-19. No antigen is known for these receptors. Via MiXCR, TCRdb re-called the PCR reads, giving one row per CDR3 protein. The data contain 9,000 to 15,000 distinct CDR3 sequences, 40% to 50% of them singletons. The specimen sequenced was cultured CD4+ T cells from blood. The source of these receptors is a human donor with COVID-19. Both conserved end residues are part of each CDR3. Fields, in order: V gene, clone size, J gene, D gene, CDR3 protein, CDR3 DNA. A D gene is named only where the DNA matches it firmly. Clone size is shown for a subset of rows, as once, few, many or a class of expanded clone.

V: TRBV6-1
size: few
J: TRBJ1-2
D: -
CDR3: CASSPGGYPGSHYGYTF
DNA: TGTGCCAGCAGTCCCGGAGGGTATCCGGGGTCCCACTATGGCTACACCTTC

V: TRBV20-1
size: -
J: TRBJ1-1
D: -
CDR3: CSARDHRVTEAFF
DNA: TGCAGTGCTAGAGATCACAGGGTCACTGAAGCTTTCTTT

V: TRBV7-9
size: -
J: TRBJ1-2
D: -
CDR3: CASSSLQGMNGYTF
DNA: TGTGCCAGCAGCTCCCTCCAGGGAATGAATGGCTACACCTTC

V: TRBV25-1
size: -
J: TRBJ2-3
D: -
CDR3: CASSDLAPGRTDTQYF
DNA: TGTGCCAGCAGTGATTTAGCCCCGGGACGCACAGATACGCAGTATTTT

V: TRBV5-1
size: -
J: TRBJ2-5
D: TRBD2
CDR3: CASSPASSGGETQYF
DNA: TGCGCCAGCAGCCCGGCGAGTAGCGGGGGAGAGACCCAGTACTTC

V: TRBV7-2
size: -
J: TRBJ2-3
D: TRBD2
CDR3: CASSLPQWGGGADTQYF
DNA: TGTGCCAGCAGTCTTCCACAGTGGGGGGGAGGGGCAGATACGCAGTATTTT

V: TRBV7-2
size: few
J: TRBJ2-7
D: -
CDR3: CASSQGRNSYEQYF
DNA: TGTGCCAGCAGCCAAGGGCGGAACTCCTACGAGCAGTACTTC

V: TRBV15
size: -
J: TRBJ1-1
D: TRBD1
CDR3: CATSRSRQGGAFF
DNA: TGTGCCACCAGCAGATCTAGACAGGGTGGCGCTTTCTTT

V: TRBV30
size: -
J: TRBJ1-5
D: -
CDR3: CAWSVQGTPKVHF
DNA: TGTGCCTGGAGTGTCCAGGGTACTCCCAAGGTGCATTTT

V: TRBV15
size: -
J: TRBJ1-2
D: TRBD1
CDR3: CATSFDRADYGYTF
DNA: TGTGCCACCAGTTTTGACAGGGCGGACTATGGCTACACCTTC

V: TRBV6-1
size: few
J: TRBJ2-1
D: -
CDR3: CASSSGYGNEQFF
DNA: TGTGCCAGCAGCTCCGGATATGGCAATGAGCAGTTCTTC

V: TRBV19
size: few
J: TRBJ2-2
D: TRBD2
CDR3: CASSIGRGTGELFF
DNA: TGTGCCAGTAGTATCGGGCGGGGGACCGGGGAGCTGTTTTTT

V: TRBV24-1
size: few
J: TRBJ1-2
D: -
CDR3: CATSDEGTDGYTF
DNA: TGTGCCACCAGTGATGAGGGGACGGATGGCTACACCTTC

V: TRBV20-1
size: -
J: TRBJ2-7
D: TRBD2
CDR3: CSATRLAGVGEQYF
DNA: TGCAGTGCTACGAGACTAGCGGGGGTTGGCGAGCAGTACTTC

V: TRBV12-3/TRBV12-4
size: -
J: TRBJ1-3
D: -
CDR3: CASRNIAQGNTIYF
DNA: TGTGCCAGCAGAAACATCGCCCAAGGAAACACCATATATTTT

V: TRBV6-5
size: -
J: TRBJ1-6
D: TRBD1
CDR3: CASSYSNPGGGFSYNSPLHF
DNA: TGTGCCAGCAGTTACTCGAACCCAGGGGGCGGTTTTTCCTATAATTCACCCCTCCACTTT

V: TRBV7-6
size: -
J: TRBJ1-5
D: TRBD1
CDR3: CASSAARTGDLLSNQPQHF
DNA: TGTGCCAGCAGTGCAGCCCGGACAGGGGACCTACTCAGCAATCAGCCCCAGCATTTT

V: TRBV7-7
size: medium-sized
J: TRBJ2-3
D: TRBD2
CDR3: CASSLGGGATDTQYF
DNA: TGTGCTAGCAGTTTGGGCGGGGGGGCCACAGATACGCAGTATTTT

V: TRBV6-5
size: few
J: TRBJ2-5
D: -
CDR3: CASSYAAGVDRRATQYF
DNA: TGTGCCAGCAGTTATGCGGCAGGGGTTGACCGACGGGCGACCCAGTACTTC

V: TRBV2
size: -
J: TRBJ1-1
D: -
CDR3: CASSETENTEAFF
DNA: TGTGCCAGCAGTGAGACGGAGAACACTGAAGCTTTCTTT

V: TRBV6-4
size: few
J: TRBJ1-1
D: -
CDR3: CASSDSGAVGNTEAFF
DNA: TGTGCCAGCAGTGACTCGGGGGCCGTCGGGAACACTGAAGCTTTCTTT

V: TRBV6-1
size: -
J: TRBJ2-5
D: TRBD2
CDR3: CASSPTTSGGRETQYF
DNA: TGTGCCAGCAGTCCCACGACTAGCGGGGGCCGTGAGACCCAGTACTTC

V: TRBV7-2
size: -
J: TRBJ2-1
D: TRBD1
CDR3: CASSLGTGGNEQFF
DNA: TGTGCCAGCAGCTTAGGGACAGGGGGAAATGAGCAGTTCTTC

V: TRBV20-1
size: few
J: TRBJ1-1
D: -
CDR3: CSVPFSGRMNTEAFF
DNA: TGCAGTGTTCCCTTTTCAGGTCGTATGAACACTGAAGCTTTCTTT

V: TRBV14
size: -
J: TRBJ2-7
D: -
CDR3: CASSPSGAKQYF
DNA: TGTGCCAGCAGCCCCTCAGGGGCCAAGCAGTACTTC

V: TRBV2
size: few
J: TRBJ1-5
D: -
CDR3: CASSESRGNQPQHF
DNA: TGTGCCAGCAGTGAATCCAGGGGCAATCAGCCCCAGCATTTT

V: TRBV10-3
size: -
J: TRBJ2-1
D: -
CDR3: CAISEPGAPDNEQFF
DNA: TGTGCCATCAGTGAGCCGGGGGCGCCCGACAATGAGCAGTTCTTC

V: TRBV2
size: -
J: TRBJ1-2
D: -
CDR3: CASSERGYGYTF
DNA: TGTGCCAGCAGTGAGCGGGGGTATGGCTACACCTTC

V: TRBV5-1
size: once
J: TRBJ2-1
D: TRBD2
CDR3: CASSAGTNPYNEQFF
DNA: TGCGCCAGCAGCGCCGGGACTAACCCCTACAATGAGCAGTTCTTC

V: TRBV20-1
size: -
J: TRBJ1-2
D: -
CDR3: CSARDGYGYTF
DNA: TGCAGTGCTAGAGACGGCTATGGCTACACCTTC

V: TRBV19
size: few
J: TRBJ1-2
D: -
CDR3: CASSMIRGSEKGYTF
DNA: TGTGCCAGTAGTATGATTCGGGGGTCAGAGAAAGGCTACACCTTC

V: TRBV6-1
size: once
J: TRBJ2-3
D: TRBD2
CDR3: CASSQSSGGVVDTQYF
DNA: TGTGCCAGCAGTCAATCTAGCGGGGGGGTAGTGGATACGCAGTATTTT

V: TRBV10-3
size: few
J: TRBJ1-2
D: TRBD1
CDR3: CAISESRQGPYGYTF
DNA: TGTGCCATCAGTGAGTCCAGACAGGGCCCCTATGGCTACACCTTC

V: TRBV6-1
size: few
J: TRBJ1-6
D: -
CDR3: CASSPTAYNSPLHF
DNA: TGTGCCAGCAGTCCCACGGCGTATAATTCACCCCTCCACTTT

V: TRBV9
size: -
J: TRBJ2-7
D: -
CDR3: CASSGGLLGYEQYF
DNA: TGTGCCAGCAGCGGGGGCCTCCTGGGGTACGAGCAGTACTTC

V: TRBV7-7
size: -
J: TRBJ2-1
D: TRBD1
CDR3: CASSLDRANEQFF
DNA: TGTGCTAGCAGCCTGGACAGGGCCAATGAGCAGTTCTTC

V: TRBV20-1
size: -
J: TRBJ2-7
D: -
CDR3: CSARGAVDYEQYF
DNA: TGCAGTGCCAGGGGGGCGGTCGACTACGAGCAGTACTTC

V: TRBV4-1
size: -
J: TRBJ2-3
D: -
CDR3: CASSPLDPNTQYF
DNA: TGCGCCAGCAGCCCCCTCGATCCGAATACGCAGTATTTT

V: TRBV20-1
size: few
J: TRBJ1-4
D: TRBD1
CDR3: CSGGQRGEKLFF
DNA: TGCAGTGGGGGACAGAGAGGTGAAAAACTGTTTTTT

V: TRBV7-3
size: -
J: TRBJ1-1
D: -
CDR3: CASSPQMNTEAFF
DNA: TGTGCCAGCAGCCCTCAGATGAACACTGAAGCTTTCTTT

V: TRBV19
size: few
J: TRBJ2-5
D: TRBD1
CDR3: CASSPTDRVQTQYF
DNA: TGTGCCAGTAGTCCCACGGACAGGGTACAGACCCAGTACTTC

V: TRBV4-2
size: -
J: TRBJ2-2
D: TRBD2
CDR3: CASSAPSGGNTGELFF
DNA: TGTGCCAGCAGCGCCCCTAGCGGGGGGAACACCGGGGAGCTGTTTTTT

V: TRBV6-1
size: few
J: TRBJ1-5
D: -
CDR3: CASTDRWGNQPQHF
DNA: TGTGCCAGCACTGACAGGTGGGGCAATCAGCCCCAGCATTTT

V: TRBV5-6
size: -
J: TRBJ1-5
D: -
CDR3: CASSLVGASNQPQHF
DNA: TGTGCCAGCAGCTTGGTTGGTGCATCCAATCAGCCCCAGCATTTT

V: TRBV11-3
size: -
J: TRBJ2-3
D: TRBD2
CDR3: CASSSIRTTSGGTTDTQYF
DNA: TGTGCCAGCAGCTCAATTCGTACTACTAGCGGGGGTACCACAGATACGCAGTATTTT

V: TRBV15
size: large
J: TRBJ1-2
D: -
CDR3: CATSRDFEGRGGYTF
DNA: TGTGCCACCAGCAGAGATTTCGAAGGGAGAGGCGGCTACACCTTC

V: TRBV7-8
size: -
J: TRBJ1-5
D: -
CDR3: CASSLVGNSNQPQHF
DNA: TGTGCCAGCAGCTTAGTAGGAAATAGCAATCAGCCCCAGCATTTT

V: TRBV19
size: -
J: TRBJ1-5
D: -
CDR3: CASSISDRRNQPQHF
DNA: TGTGCCAGTAGTATAAGTGACAGAAGAAATCAGCCCCAGCATTTT

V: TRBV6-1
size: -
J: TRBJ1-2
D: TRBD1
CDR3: CASSRTGVNYGYTF
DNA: TGTGCCAGCAGTCGGACAGGGGTGAACTATGGCTACACCTTC

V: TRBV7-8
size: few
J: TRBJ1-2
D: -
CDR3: CASSLDVNYGYTF
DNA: TGTGCCAGCAGCTTAGATGTAAACTATGGCTACACCTTC

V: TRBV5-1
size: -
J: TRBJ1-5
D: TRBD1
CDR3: CASSLGPGGSQPQHF
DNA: TGCGCCAGCAGCTTGGGCCCAGGGGGGTCTCAGCCCCAGCATTTT

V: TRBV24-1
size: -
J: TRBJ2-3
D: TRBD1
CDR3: CATSATTGQGTDTQYF
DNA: TGTGCCACCAGTGCCACGACGGGACAGGGAACAGATACGCAGTATTTT

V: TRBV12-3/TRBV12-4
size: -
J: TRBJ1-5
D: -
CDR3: CASSLVSNSWHF
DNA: TGTGCCAGCAGTTTAGTCTCGAACAGTTGGCATTTT